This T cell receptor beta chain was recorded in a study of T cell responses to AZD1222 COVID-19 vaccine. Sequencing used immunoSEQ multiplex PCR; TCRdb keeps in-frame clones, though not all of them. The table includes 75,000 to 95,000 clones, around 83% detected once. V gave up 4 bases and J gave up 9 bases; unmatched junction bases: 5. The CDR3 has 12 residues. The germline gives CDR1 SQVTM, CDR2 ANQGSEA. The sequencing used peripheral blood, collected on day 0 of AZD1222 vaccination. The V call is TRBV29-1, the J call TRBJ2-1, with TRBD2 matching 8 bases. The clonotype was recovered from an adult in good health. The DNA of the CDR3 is TGCAGCGTTGTACCCCGGGGGGGTGAGCAGTTCTTC. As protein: CSVVPRGGEQFF.